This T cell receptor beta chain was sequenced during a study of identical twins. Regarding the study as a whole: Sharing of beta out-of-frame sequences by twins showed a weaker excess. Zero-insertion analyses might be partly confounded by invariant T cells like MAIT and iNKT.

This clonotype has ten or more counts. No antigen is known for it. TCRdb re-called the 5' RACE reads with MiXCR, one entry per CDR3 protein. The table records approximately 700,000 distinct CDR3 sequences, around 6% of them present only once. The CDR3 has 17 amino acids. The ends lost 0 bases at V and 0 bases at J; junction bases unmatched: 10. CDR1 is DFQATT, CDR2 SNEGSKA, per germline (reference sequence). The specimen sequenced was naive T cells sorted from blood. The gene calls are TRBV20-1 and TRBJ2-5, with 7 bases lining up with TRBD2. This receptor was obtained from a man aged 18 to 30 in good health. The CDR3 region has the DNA TGCAGTGCTAGAGATGTAGCGGGTCGAATCAACCAAGAGACCCAGTACTTC. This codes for CSARDVAGRINQETQYF.